This TCR beta chain comes out of a study of somatic mutations in cytotoxic T cells in rheumatoid arthritis. For the study at large: Patient blood was drawn as 30 ml EDTA; the draw came right after diagnosis and before any treatment. Points from the study as a whole: Clonality of CD8+ T cells, which was compared between rheumatoid arthritis patients and age-matched healthy controls, did not differ significantly.

Sequencing used immunoSEQ multiplex PCR; TCRdb keeps in-frame clones, though not all of them. The sample holds 14,000 or so clones; around 72% are singletons and the top ten take 6.5% to 7.5%. Germline CDR1 SEHNR, CDR2 FQNEAQ (reference sequence). This CDR3 comprises 14 residues. V dropped 11 bases and J dropped 8; count of bases not matched to a gene: 15. With regard to this clone: Its antigen is still unknown.

J is TRBJ2-1 and V is TRBV7-9; 7 bases line up with TRBD2. This sequence was found in an adult with rheumatoid arthritis. The sample was CD8+ T cells sorted from blood. The CDR3 loop is CAGRDGGGHHEQFF. CDR3 nucleotides: TGTGCCGGCCGAGATGGGGGAGGGCACCATGAGCAGTTCTTC.